The source of this T cell receptor beta chain is a study of blood T cell repertoires in COVID-19. As for the study in general: PBMCs, B-cell-depleted T cells, or T cells provided the cDNA or gDNA that made up the material.

The repertoire was sequenced with immunoSEQ multiplex PCR; TCRdb's copy has only in-frame clones and lacks some. The data show more than 200,000 clones, approximately 90% seen once. Losses at the gene ends were 6 bases for V and 5 bases for J; bases not matched to a gene: 8. The CDR3 is 14 amino acids. CDR1 ENHRY and CDR2 SYGVKD come from the germline V gene. Those who participated ranged in age from roughly 18 to 90 years and resided in roughly 26 US areas. Before being deemed recovered, Cohort 3 donors had two negative PCRs, clearance, or symptom resolution. The rearrangement links TRBV10-3 to TRBJ2-5; 8 nucleotides align to TRBD2. This receptor was obtained from a man aged 35-49 years who had recovered from COVID-19. Sequencing was performed on PBMCs or T cells enriched from blood (not recorded which). The CDR3 reads CAISLSGKPETQYF. DNA for the CDR3: TGTGCCATCAGCCTTAGCGGGAAGCCGGAGACCCAGTACTTC.